Sequencing of this TCR beta chain was carried out in a study of spatial heterogeneity in lung cancer. In the study overall: More than 8.5 raw reads, on average, carried each unique TCR and UMI combination.

V dropped 3 bases and J dropped 8; count of bases not matched to a gene: 9. CDR3 length: 15 amino acids. CDR1 and CDR2 (germline): MNHEY, SMNVEV (reference sequence). This clonotype was detected many times. Every molecule of TCR cDNA had its own unique molecular identifier. TCRdb recomputed calls from the 5' RACE reads with MiXCR, one row per CDR3 protein. Of 8,400 or so distinct CDR3 sequences detected, about 4.2% appear once; the ten largest clones hold approximately 31%. Time point in this sample: sample taken at primary tumor resection. The cohort: approximately 74 early-stage, untreated non-small cell lung cancer patients. In each case, whole RNA from tumor, nontumor lung or frozen PBMC was sequenced unsorted.

This rearrangement joins TRBV27 to TRBJ1-1; 10 bases map to TRBD1. The receptor comes from a male donor with early-stage non-small cell lung cancer. Sequenced material: PBMCs, taken at surgery. Here the CDR3 DNA reads TGTGCCAGCAGTTTTTACGGGACAGGGGTCGAGGAAGCTTTCTTT. Amino acid sequence: CASSFYGTGVEEAFF.